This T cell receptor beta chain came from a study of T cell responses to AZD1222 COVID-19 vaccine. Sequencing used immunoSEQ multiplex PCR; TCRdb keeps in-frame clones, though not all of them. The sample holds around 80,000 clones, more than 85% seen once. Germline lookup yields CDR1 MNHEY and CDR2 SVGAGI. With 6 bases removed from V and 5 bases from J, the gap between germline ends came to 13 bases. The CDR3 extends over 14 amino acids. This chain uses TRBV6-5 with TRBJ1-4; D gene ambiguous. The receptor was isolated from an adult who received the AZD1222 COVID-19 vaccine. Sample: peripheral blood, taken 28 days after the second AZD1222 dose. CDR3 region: CASRLLGSNEKLFF. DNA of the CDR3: TGTGCCAGCAGGCTACTTGGCAGCAATGAAAAACTGTTTTTT.